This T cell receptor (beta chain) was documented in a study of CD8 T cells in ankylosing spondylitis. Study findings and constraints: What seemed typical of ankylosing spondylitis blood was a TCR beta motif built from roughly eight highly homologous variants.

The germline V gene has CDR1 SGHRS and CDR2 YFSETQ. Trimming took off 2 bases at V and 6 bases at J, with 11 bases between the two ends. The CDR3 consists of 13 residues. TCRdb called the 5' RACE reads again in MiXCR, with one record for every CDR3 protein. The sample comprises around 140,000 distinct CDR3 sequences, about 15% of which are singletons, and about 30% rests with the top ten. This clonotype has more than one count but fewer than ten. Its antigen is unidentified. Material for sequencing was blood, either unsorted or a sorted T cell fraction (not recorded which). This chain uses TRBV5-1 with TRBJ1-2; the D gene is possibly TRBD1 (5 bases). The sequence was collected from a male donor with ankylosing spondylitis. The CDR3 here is CASSFRGYDGYTF. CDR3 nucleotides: TGCGCCAGCAGCTTTAGGGGCTACGATGGCTACACCTTC.